The T cell receptor beta chain described here comes from a study of vaccination and CD4 T cells after COVID-19. Treatment described: approximately nine-day PBMC culture with coronavirus spike peptide pools or control peptides (ViraFEST assay). Ahead of the COVID-19 pandemic (2011-2018), the CD4+ T cells of the unexposed donor were collected. ViraFEST used peptide pools to expand antigen-specific T cells, then sequenced TCRs. CDR1 DFQATT and CDR2 SNEGSKA come from the germline V gene (reference sequence). Germline trimming cut 1 base from V and 9 bases from J; bases unmatched to any gene: 8. The CDR3 is 15 residues long. Cultured CD4+ T cell DNA underwent sequencing with the Oncomine TCR Beta short-read assay. Cultures of CD4+ T cells served as the source for extracting genomic DNA. TCRdb fed the PCR reads into MiXCR, producing one record per CDR3 protein. This repertoire shows about 11,000 distinct CDR3 sequences, around 30% found once; its top ten account for about 19%.

This clonotype came up a few times. Its target is unknown. Material for sequencing was CD4+ T cells from blood, cultured in vitro. The clonotype was recovered from a human donor in good health. This chain uses TRBV20-1 with TRBJ1-6, with 8 bases identical to TRBD1. The CDR3 DNA is TGCAGTGCTAGAGCCACCGCAGGGGGCCCTTCACCCCTCCACTTT. It translates to CSARATAGGPSPLHF.